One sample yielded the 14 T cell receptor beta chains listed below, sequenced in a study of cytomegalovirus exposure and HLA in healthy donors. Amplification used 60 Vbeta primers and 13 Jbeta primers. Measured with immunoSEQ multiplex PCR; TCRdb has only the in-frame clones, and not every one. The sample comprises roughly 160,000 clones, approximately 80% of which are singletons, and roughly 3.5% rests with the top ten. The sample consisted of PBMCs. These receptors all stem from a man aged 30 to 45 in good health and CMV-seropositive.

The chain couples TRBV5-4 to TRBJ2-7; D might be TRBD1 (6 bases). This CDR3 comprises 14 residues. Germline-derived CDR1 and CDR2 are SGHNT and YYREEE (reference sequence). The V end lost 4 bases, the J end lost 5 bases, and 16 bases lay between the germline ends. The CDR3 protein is CASSLGQPGDEQYF. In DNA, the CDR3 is TGTGCCAGCAGCCTTGGACAGCCCGGGGACGAGCAGTACTTC.

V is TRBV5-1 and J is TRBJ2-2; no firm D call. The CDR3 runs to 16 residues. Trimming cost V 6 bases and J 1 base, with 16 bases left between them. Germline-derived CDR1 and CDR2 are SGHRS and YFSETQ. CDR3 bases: TGCGCCAGCAACCGAGAGGCGGCTCTGAACACCGGGGAGCTGTTTTTT. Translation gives CASNREAALNTGELFF.

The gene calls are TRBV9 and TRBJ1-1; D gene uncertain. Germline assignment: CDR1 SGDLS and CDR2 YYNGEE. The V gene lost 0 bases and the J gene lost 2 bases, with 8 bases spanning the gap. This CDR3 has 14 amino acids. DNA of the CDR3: TGTGCCAGCAGCGTAGAGGGAGAAAACACTGAAGCTTTCTTT. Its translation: CASSVEGENTEAFF.

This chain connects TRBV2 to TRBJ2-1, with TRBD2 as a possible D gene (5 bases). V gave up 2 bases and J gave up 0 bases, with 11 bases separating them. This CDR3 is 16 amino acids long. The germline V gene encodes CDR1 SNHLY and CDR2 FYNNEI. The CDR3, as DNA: TGTGCCAGCAGTGAATTAGCTGGGAGCTCCTACAATGAGCAGTTCTTC. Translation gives CASSELAGSSYNEQFF.

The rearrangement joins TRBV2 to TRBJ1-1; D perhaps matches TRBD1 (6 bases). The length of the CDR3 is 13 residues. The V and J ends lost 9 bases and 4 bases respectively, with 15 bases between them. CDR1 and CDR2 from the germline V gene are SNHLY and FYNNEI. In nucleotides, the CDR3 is TGTGCCAGTGGCGGGCAGGGGACCACTGAAGCTTTCTTT. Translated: CASGGQGTTEAFF.

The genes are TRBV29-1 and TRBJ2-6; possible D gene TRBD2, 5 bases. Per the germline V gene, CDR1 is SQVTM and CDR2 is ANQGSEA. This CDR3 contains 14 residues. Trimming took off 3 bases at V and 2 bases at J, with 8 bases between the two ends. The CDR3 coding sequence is TGCAGCGTTGATTCCGGGACTGGGGCCAACGTCCTGACTTTC. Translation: CSVDSGTGANVLTF.

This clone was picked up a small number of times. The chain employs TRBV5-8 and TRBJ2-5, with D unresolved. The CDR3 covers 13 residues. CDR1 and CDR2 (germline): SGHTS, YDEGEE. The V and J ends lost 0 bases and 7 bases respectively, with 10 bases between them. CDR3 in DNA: TGTGCCAGCAGCTTGGTAAGAAAGAGGACCCAGTACTTC. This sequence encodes CASSLVRKRTQYF.

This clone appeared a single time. This CDR3 is CAWSTDRGVKNIQYF. In nucleotides, the CDR3 is TGTGCCTGGAGTACGGACAGGGGCGTCAAAAACATTCAGTACTTC. The chain combines TRBV30 with TRBJ2-4, with 9 bases that match TRBD1. Germline CDR1 reads GTSNPN; CDR2 reads SVGIG (reference sequence). CDR3 length: 15 residues. V lost 2 bases to trimming and J lost 3 bases; unmatched junction nucleotides: 5.

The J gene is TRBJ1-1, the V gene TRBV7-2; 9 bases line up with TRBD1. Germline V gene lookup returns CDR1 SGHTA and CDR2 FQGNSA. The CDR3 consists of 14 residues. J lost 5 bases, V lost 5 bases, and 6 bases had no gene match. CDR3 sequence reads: CASSMDRGATEAFF. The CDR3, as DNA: TGTGCCAGCAGCATGGACAGGGGAGCTACTGAAGCTTTCTTT.

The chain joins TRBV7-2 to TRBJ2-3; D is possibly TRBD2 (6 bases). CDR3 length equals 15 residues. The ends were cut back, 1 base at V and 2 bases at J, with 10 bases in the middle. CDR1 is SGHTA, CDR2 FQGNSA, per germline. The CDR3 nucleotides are TGTGCCAGCAGCTTAGTGGCGGGGTACACAGATACGCAGTATTTT. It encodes CASSLVAGYTDTQYF.

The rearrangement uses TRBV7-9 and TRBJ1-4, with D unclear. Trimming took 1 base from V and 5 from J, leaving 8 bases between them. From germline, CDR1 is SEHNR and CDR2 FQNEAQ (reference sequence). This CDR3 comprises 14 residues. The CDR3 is CASSLVGTNEKLFF. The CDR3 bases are TGTGCCAGCAGCTTAGTGGGCACAAATGAAAAACTGTTTTTT.

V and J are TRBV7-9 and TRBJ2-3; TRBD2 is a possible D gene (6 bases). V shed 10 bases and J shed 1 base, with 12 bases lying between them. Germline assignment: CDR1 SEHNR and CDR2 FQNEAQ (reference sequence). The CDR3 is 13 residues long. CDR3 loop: CATAASGTDTQYF. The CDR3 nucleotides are TGTGCCACTGCGGCTAGCGGCACAGATACGCAGTATTTT.

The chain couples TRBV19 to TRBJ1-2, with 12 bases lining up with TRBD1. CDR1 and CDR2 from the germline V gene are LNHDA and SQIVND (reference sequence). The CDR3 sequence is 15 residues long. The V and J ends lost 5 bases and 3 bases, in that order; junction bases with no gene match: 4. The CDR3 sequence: CASSPGDRGHYGYTF. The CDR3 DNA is TGTGCCAGTAGTCCAGGGGACAGGGGGCACTATGGCTACACCTTC.

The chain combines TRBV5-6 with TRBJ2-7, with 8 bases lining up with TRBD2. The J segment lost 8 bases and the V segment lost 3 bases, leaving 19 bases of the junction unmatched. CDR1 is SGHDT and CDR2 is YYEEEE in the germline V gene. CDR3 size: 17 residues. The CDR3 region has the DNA TGTGCCAGCAGCTCGGGGGGGCCTAGCACCCTGGGATACAAGCAGTACTTC. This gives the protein CASSSGGPSTLGYKQYF.